These 2 T cell receptor beta chains originate from one sample sequenced in a study of cytomegalovirus exposure and HLA in healthy donors. 13 Jbeta primers and 60 Vbeta primers were used for the PCR. The repertoire was sequenced with immunoSEQ multiplex PCR; TCRdb's copy has only in-frame clones and lacks some. The sample yields fewer than 45,000 clones, roughly four fifths seen once. The sequencing input was PBMCs. The receptors shown here come from a woman in her 30s in good health and CMV-seropositive.

This chain connects TRBV7-3 to TRBJ2-2, with 8 bases lining up with TRBD2. CDR1 and CDR2 (germline): SGHTA, FQGTGA. Trimming cost V 8 bases and J 0 bases; bases outside gene matches: 2. The CDR3 has 14 residues. CDR3 loop: CASRLATNTGELFF. CDR3 DNA: TGTGCCAGCCGACTAGCGACGAACACCGGGGAGCTGTTTTTT.

The gene calls are TRBV19 and TRBJ2-1; 12 bases line up with TRBD2. The J segment lost 9 bases and the V segment lost 6 bases, leaving 3 bases of the junction unmatched. Germline V gene sequence: CDR1 LNHDA, CDR2 SQIVND (reference sequence). The CDR3 has 13 residues. The CDR3 is CASSQTSGGEQFF. CDR3 nucleotide sequence: TGTGCCAGTAGCCAGACTAGCGGGGGTGAGCAGTTCTTC.